This T cell receptor (beta chain) is drawn from a study of Ad26.COV2.S vaccination and SARS-CoV-2 variants (TCRdb year 2021). Context from the whole study: Vaccine-arm donors were drawn from COV1001, a multicentre, randomized, double-blind, placebo-controlled phase I-IIa trial of Ad26.COV2.S in healthy adults. The TCR-sequenced set comprised about 32 samples: around 20 Ad26.COV2.S vaccine recipients, 5 placebo recipients and 8 SARS-CoV-2 convalescent individuals. Dosing of Ad26.COV2.S was intramuscular, at either 5x10^10 or 1x10^11 viral particles, delivered as one shot or as two shots spaced 56 days apart. Blinding of investigators to trial group allocation was maintained during experiments and outcome assessment. TCRbeta repertoire sequencing was used to assess the specificity and breadth of SARS-CoV-2-reactive T cell receptors after Ad26.COV2.S vaccination. Participants in the trial were split at random into five groups of five each, receiving low-dose or high-dose Ad26.COV2.S once or twice, or else placebo on both occasions. On the study overall, not on this receptor specifically: The authors noted that total T cell responses may have been underestimated by the TCR breadth and depth analyses. The study lacked the statistical power to compare responses across vaccine doses or regimens. Spike-specific TCR breadth was higher in Ad26.COV2.S recipients than in placebo recipients (P = 0.0014). Vaccine and placebo recipients had similar non-spike TCR breadth, a finding consistent with the vaccine containing only spike. Substantial breadth of spike-specific CD8+ and CD4+ T cell responses was reported after vaccination.

This specimen's treatment or condition label, interpreted: about 20 received Ad26.COV2.S at low or high dose, single or two shots; about five received placebo; per-sample allocation not given. Repertoires of vaccine and placebo recipients were sequenced from samples collected on day 63 after the first injection. Cohort 1b enrolled around 24 adults aged 18-55 years at a single site in Boston, USA, between 29 July and 7 August 2020. Ad26.COV2.S consisted of a replication-incompetent adenovirus type 26 vector by which a prefusion-stabilized SARS-CoV-2 spike protein from the original Wuhan strain was expressed. Turning to this clone: The antigen this receptor binds is unknown. No qualities accompany the bases; no much larger clone lies one base away.

The CDR3 holds 14 amino acids from the cysteine to the phenylalanine. Only the CDR3 part of the read is kept: 42 bases, read in frame from the first base. The trim is 0 bases for V and 1 base for J, with a gap of 7 bases between the germline ends. The germline V gene gives CDR1 as SGHRS and CDR2 as YFSETQ. The immunoSEQ Assay was used to sequence TCRbeta CDR3 regions. After extraction, genomic DNA underwent amplification by bias-controlled multiplex PCR, followed by high-throughput sequencing. The study's own analysis went as follows. To quantify the absolute abundance of each unique TCRbeta CDR3 region, sequences were collapsed and filtered. Usable DNA was measured by amplifying reference genes present in all nucleated cells, and TCRbeta template counts were normalized to that usable DNA to estimate T cell fraction. Repertoire TCRs were annotated as SARS-CoV-2-specific by exact matching of V gene, CDR3 amino acid sequence and J gene to a known reactive TCR set. MIRA supplied the reference SARS-CoV-2 TCR set, which was filtered for enrichment in COVID-19-positive ImmuneCODE repertoires so that public or cross-reactive TCRs were removed. Using the MIRA antigens, annotated TCRs were further analysed by specific ORF or by position within an ORF. Breadth was defined as the number of annotated unique rearrangements divided by the total number of unique productive rearrangements, and depth was defined as the summed frequency of the annotated unique rearrangements. TCR breadth was compared between groups using two-sided Wilcoxon rank-sum tests. TCRdb carries this immuneACCESS record with in-frame sequences only. Its versions omit some clonotypes, under half of them owing to an unresolved V gene in the studies checked, with the rest unexplained. The DNA gave D and trimming, while V, J and clone size come from that table. Counted in this sample were 300,000 to 350,000 clones; about 82% of them appeared once. The top ten hold 1.5% to 2% of the sample.

The V and J genes are TRBV5-1 and TRBJ1-2, with no confidently assigned D gene. This receptor was taken from a person between 18 and 59 years old who received the Ad26.COV2.S COVID-19 vaccine or a placebo. Sequences were derived from peripheral blood, sampled in a trial of Ad26.COV2.S vaccine versus placebo. The nucleotide sequence is given as TGCGCCAGCAGCTTGGATACCTATAACTATGGCTACACCTTC. Its product reads: CASSLDTYNYGYTF. Supplemented by the reference TRBV5-1 and TRBJ1-2 proteins around the CDR3, the complete variable domain is KAGVTQTPRYLIKTRGQQVTLSCSPISGHRSVSWYQQTPGQGLQFLFEYFSETQRNKGNFPGRFSGRQFSNSRSEMNVSTLELGDSALYLCASSLDTYNYGYTFGSGTRLTVV.